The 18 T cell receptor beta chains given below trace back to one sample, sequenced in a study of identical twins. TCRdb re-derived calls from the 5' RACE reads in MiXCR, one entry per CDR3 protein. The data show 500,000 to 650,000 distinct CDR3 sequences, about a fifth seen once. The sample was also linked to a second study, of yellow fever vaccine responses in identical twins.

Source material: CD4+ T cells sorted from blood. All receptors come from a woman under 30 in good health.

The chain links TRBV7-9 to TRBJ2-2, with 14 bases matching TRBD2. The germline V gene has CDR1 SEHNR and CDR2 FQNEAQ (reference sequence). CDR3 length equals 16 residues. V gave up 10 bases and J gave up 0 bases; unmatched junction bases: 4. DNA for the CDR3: TGTGCCAACCTGGGACTAGCGGGAGCGAACACCGGGGAGCTGTTTTTT. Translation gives CANLGLAGANTGELFF. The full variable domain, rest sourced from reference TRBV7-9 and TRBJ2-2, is DTGVSQNPRHKITKRGQNVTFRCDPISEHNRLYWYRQTLGQGPEFLTYFQNEAQLEKSRLLSDRFSAERPKGSFSTLEIQRTEQGDSAMYLCANLGLAGANTGELFFGEGSRLTVL.

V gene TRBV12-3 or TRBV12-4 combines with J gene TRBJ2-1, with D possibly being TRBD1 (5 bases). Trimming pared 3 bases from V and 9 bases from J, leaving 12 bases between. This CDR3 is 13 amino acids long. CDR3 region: CASSFRAQGEQFF. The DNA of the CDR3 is TGTGCCAGCAGTTTTAGAGCGCAGGGTGAGCAGTTCTTC.

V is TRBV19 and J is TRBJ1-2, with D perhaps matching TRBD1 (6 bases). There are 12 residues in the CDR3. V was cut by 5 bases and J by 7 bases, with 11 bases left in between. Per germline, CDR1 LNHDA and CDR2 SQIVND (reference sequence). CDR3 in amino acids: CASSEQGSGYTF. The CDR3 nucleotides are TGTGCCAGTAGTGAACAGGGTTCTGGCTACACCTTC.

CDR3 nucleotides: TGTGCCAGCAGTATTCGGGGGGTGACCTACAATGAGCAGTTCTTC. It translates to CASSIRGVTYNEQFF. V gene TRBV7-9 combines with J gene TRBJ2-1; 7 bases align to TRBD2. The CDR3 has 15 residues. Looked up from germline, CDR1 is SEHNR and CDR2 is FQNEAQ (reference sequence). Losses at the gene ends were 6 bases for V and 2 bases for J; bases not matched to a gene: 7.

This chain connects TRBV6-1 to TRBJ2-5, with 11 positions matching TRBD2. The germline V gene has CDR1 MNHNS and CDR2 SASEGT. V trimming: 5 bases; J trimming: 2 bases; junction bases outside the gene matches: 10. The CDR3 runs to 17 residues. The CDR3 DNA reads TGTGCCAGCAGTCCCCTGACTAGCGGGGATCTACAAGAGACCCAGTACTTC. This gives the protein CASSPLTSGDLQETQYF.

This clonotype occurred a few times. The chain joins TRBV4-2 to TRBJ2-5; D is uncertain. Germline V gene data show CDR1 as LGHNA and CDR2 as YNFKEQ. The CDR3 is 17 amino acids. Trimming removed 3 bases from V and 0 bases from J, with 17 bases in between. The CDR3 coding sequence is TGTGCCAGCAGCCATCCCACCCTTGCTGAGTACCAAGAGACCCAGTACTTC. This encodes CASSHPTLAEYQETQYF.

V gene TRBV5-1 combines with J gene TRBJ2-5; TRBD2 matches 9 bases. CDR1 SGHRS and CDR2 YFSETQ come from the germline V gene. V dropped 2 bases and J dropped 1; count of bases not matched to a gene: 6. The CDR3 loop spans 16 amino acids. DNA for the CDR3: TGCGCCAGCAGCTTTGCGACTAGCGGACGCCAAGAGACCCAGTACTTC. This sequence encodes CASSFATSGRQETQYF.

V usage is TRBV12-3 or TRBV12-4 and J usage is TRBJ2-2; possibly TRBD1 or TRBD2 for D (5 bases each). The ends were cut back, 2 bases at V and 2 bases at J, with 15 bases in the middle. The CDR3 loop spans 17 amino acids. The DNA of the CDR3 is TGTGCCAGCAGTTTATCCCCGGCCAGGGACAACACCGGGGAGCTGTTTTTT. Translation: CASSLSPARDNTGELFF.

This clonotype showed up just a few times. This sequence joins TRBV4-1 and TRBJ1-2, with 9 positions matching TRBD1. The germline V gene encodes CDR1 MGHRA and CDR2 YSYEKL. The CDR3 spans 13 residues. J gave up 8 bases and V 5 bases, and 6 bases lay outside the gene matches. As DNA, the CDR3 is TGCGCCAGCAGCTCCCGGGACAGGGAAGGCTACACCTTC. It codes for CASSSRDREGYTF.

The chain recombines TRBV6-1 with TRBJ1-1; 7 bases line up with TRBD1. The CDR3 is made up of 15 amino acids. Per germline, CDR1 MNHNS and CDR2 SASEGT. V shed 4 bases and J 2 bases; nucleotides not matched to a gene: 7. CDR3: CASSVRQGHNTEAFF. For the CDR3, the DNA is TGTGCCAGCAGTGTAAGACAGGGACATAACACTGAAGCTTTCTTT.

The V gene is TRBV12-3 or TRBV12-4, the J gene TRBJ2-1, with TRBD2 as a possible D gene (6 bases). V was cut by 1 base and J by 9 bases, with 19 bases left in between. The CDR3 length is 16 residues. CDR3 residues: CASSLGTGRRWGEQFF. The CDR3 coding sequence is TGTGCCAGCAGTTTAGGGACCGGGAGAAGATGGGGTGAGCAGTTCTTC.

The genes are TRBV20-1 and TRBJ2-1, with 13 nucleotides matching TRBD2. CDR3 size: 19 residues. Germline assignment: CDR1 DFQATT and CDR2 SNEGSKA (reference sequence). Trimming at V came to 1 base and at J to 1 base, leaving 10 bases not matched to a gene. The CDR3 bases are TGCAGTGCTAGAGTGGGACTAGCGGGGAGTCATGGGTCCTACAATGAGCAGTTCTTC. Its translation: CSARVGLAGSHGSYNEQFF.

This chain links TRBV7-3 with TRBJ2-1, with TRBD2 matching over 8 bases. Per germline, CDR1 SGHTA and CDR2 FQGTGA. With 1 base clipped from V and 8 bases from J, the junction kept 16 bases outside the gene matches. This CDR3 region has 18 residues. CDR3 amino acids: CASSLRPSRREAADEQFF. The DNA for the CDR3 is TGTGCCAGCAGCTTAAGACCTAGTAGGCGGGAGGCCGCTGATGAGCAGTTCTTC.

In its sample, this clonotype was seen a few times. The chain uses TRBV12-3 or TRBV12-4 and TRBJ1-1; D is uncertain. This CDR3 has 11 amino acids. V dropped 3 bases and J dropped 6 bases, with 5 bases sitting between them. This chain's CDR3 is CASSFRPEAFF. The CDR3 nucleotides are TGTGCCAGCAGTTTTCGTCCTGAAGCTTTCTTT.

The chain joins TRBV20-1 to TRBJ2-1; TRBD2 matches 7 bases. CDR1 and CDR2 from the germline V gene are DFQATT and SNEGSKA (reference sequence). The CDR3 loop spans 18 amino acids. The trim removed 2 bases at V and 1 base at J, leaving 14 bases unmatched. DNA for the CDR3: TGCAGTGCTAGACAAAGGACTAGAGGTATAACATCCTACAATGAGCAGTTCTTC. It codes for CSARQRTRGITSYNEQFF.

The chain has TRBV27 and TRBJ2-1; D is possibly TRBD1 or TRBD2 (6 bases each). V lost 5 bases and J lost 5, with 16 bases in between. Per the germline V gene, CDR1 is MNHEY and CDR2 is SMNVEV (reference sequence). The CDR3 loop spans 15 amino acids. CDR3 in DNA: TGTGCCAGCAGTCCCCAAGGGGGGCTACACAATGAGCAGTTCTTC. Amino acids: CASSPQGGLHNEQFF.

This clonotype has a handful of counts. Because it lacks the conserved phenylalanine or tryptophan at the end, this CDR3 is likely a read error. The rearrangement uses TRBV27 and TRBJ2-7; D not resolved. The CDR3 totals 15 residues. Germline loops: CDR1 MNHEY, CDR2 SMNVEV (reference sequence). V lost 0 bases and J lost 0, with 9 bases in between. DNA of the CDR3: TGTGCCAGCAGTTTATCGGCCAGCTACTCCTACGAGCAGTACCTC. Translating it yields CASSLSASYSYEQYL.

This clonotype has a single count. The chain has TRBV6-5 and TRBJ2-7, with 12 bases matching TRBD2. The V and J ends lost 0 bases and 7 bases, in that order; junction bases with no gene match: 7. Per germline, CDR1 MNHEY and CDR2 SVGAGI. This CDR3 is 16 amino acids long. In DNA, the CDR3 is TGTGCCAGCAGTTACTCGTTTGGACTAGCGGGAAGGGAGCAGTACTTC. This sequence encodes CASSYSFGLAGREQYF.